This TCR beta chain originates from a study of blood T cell repertoires in COVID-19. Study at large: From T cells, B-cell-depleted T cells, or PBMCs came the material, which was cDNA or gDNA.

Recruits, aged about 18 to 100 years, lived in 25 or so US areas. Either two negative PCRs, clearance, or symptom resolution qualified Cohort 3 donors as recovered. This CDR3 has 16 residues. CDR1 is KGHSH and CDR2 is LQKENI in the germline V gene. The J segment lost 4 bases and the V segment lost 5 bases, leaving 8 bases of the junction unmatched. Assay used: immunoSEQ multiplex PCR; TCRdb lists only in-frame clones, some missing. The table includes fewer than 350,000 clones, 70% to 90% detected once. The sequencing input was PBMCs or T cells enriched from blood (not recorded which). The source is a woman aged 35 to 49 who had recovered from COVID-19. The chain carries TRBV18 and TRBJ1-2; 12 positions match TRBD1. The CDR3 nucleotides read TGTGCCAGCTCAAGCCCGGGACAGGGGGCGGCCTATGGCTACACCTTC. It yields the protein CASSSPGQGAAYGYTF.